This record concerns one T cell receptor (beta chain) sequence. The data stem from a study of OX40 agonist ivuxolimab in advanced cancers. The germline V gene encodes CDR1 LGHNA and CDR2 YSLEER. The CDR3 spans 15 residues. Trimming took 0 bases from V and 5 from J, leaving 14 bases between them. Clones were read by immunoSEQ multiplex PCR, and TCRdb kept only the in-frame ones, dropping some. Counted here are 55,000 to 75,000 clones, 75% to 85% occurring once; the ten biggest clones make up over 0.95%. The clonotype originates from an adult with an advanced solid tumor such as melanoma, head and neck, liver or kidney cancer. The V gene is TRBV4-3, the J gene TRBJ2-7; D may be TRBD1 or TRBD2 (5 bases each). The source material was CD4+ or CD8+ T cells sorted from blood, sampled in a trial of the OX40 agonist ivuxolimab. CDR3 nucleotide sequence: TGCGCCAGCAGCCAAGAAGGAAGGGACGACGACGAGCAGTACTTC. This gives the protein CASSQEGRDDDEQYF.